This T cell receptor beta chain was documented in a study of blood T cell repertoires in COVID-19. Overall study: PBMCs, B-cell-depleted T cells, or T cells were the source of the cDNA or gDNA that made up the material.

CDR3 length: 13 amino acids. V shed 3 bases and J 7 bases; nucleotides not matched to a gene: 8. Germline loops: CDR1 GTSNPN, CDR2 SVGIG (reference sequence). In the original processing: Reference gene primer amplification yielded estimated nucleated cell counts. Clones were sequenced by immunoSEQ multiplex PCR, and TCRdb holds only the in-frame ones, with some missing. V and J calls and clone size are those listed in that table; D and trimming were worked out from the DNA. The sample yields about 60,000 clones, almost 80% seen once. This clone was picked up one time. The chain has TRBV30 and TRBJ2-5, with 7 bases lining up with TRBD2. The TCR sequence derives from a man older than 75 with acute or convalescent COVID-19. Sequencing was done on a sample of peripheral blood. The CDR3 loop reads CAWRPGGGGTQYF. CDR3 sequence (DNA): TGTGCCTGGAGACCGGGCGGGGGAGGGACCCAGTACTTC.